This is a list of T cell receptor beta chains from one sample in a study of T cell repertoires in aging, cancer and after chemotherapy. TCRdb called the multiplex PCR reads again in MiXCR, with one record for every CDR3 protein. The table lists about 9,800 distinct CDR3 sequences, 30% to 45% of them singletons, with over 9.5% in the top ten. Sequencing input: blood. These receptors all come from a human donor in good health. The CDR3 runs from the conserved cysteine through the conserved F or W. The order of the fields is CDR3 DNA, CDR3 protein, J gene, D gene, clone size, V gene. A D gene is named only where the DNA matches it firmly. Clone size is shown for a subset of rows, as once, few, many or a class of expanded clone.

TGCAGCGTTGACGGACTAGCGGGCTTGGATGAGCAGTTCTTC CSVDGLAGLDEQFF TRBJ2-1 TRBD2 large TRBV29-1
TGCAGCGTTGTATTAGGGGGACAGGGGCCCAACTACGAGCAGTACTTC CSVVLGGQGPNYEQYF TRBJ2-7 TRBD1 medium-sized TRBV29-1
TGTGCCAGCAGCGGGGACGCGGGGTCCCGGGACGAGCAGTACTTC CASSGDAGSRDEQYF TRBJ2-7 NA few TRBV12-3/TRBV12-4
TGTGCCAGCAGCTTGTTGCTTGCTGGGACCCAGTACTTC CASSLLLAGTQYF TRBJ2-5 NA few TRBV5-4
TGTGCCAGCAGTTCGGGACAGGGGAAAGCCAATGAGCAGTTCTTC CASSSGQGKANEQFF TRBJ2-1 TRBD1 NA TRBV5-4
TGTGCCAGCAGCTTAGGTGAGGTACAAAGCAATCAGCCCCAGCATTTT CASSLGEVQSNQPQHF TRBJ1-5 NA NA TRBV7-6
TGTGCCAGCTCACAAACCGAGGGGGCGCCCCGTAATGGCTACACCTTC CASSQTEGAPRNGYTF TRBJ1-2 TRBD1 NA TRBV18
TGTGCCAGCAGAGGACTAGGTCCCGTTCTGATCTTC CASRGLGPVLIF TRBJ2-1 TRBD2 few TRBV27
TGTGCCAGCAGCTTGGGACTAGCGTCGGGAACCGGGGAGCTGTTTTTT CASSLGLASGTGELFF TRBJ2-2 TRBD2 few TRBV5-6
TGTGCCAGCAGCTTAGACAGGGACGCCTACGAGCAGTACTTC CASSLDRDAYEQYF TRBJ2-7 NA medium-sized TRBV11-1
TGTGCCAGCAGTTGGACGGATAATCAGCCCCAGCATTTT CASSWTDNQPQHF TRBJ1-5 NA few TRBV12-3/TRBV12-4
TGTGCCAGCAGCTTGATCTTCTTGGGGACTGGCTACAATGAGCAGTTCTTC CASSLIFLGTGYNEQFF TRBJ2-1 NA few TRBV5-5
TGTGCCAGCAGTGAGGACACGAACACCGGGGAGCTGTTTTTT CASSEDTNTGELFF TRBJ2-2 NA few TRBV6-4
TGTGCCAGCAGCTTGGAACAGGGGCCCGGGGAGCTGTTTTTT CASSLEQGPGELFF TRBJ2-2 TRBD1 NA TRBV5-4
TGTGCCAGCAGTTTGGCCCGAGAGGAGACCCAGTACTTC CASSLAREETQYF TRBJ2-5 NA NA TRBV27
TGTGCCAGTAGCTTAACCCACAGGGCTAGCAATCAGCCCCAGCATTTT CASSLTHRASNQPQHF TRBJ1-5 NA few TRBV19
TGTGCCACCAGCAGAGACCCCTCTGGGGCCAACGTCCTGACTTTC CATSRDPSGANVLTF TRBJ2-6 NA few TRBV15
TGTGCCAGCAGCTACCAGGGGGACACTGAAGCTTTCTTT CASSYQGDTEAFF TRBJ1-1 TRBD1 few TRBV5-5
TGTGCCAGCAGTTACCTACAAGCGGGAGGTGGGAATGAGCAGTTCTTC CASSYLQAGGGNEQFF TRBJ2-1 TRBD2 few TRBV6-5
TGTGCCAGCAGCCCGAGGGGCGGGAGGGGTAAACAAGAGACCCAGTACTTC CASSPRGGRGKQETQYF TRBJ2-5 TRBD2 NA TRBV5-5
TGTGCCAGCACCTCTAGACTAGCGGAACCCTACGAGCAGTACTTC CASTSRLAEPYEQYF TRBJ2-7 TRBD2 medium-sized TRBV11-1
TGTGCCTGGAGTGCGGGACACCGCTACGAGCAGTACTTC CAWSAGHRYEQYF TRBJ2-7 NA NA TRBV30
TGTGCCAGTAGTGCCGGGACATTGAAGATGGAGACCCAGTACTTC CASSAGTLKMETQYF TRBJ2-5 NA once TRBV19
TGTGCCAGCAGTCCCCTAGCGGCAGATACGCAGTATTTT CASSPLAADTQYF TRBJ2-3 TRBD2 medium-sized TRBV27
TGTGCCAGCAGCTTGACAGTTGCATATGGCTACACCTTC CASSLTVAYGYTF TRBJ1-2 NA NA TRBV5-6
TGTGCCACCCGAGGGGGGGGGCCCTACGAGCAGTACTTC CATRGGGPYEQYF TRBJ2-7 NA few TRBV10-3
TGTGCCAGCAGGGCACTGACTTATTCACCCCTCCACTTT CASRALTYSPLHF TRBJ1-6 NA NA TRBV27
TGTGCCTGGTCCGATAACTATGGCTACACCTTC CAWSDNYGYTF TRBJ1-2 NA NA TRBV30
TGTGCCAGCTCCTCTGCGAGGACCGGGGAGCTGTTTTTT CASSSARTGELFF TRBJ2-2 NA NA TRBV18
TGTGCCAGTATGGGTGAATCCGGGGAGCTGTTTTTT CASMGESGELFF TRBJ2-2 NA few TRBV27
TGTGCCAGCAGTGATCGGGGAACTAATGAAAAACTGTTTTTT CASSDRGTNEKLFF TRBJ1-4 NA once TRBV6-1
TGTGCCAGCAGTTACTCGGGGGGGCCTTCTGAAAAACTGTTTTTT CASSYSGGPSEKLFF TRBJ1-4 NA NA TRBV6-5
TGTGCCAGCAGCTTGAGATCTAGCGGGAGAACGGAGACCCAGTACTTC CASSLRSSGRTETQYF TRBJ2-5 TRBD2 NA TRBV5-6
TGTGCCAGTAGTATAGGGACCAGGGCCTCTGGAAACACCATATATTTT CASSIGTRASGNTIYF TRBJ1-3 NA NA TRBV19
TGTGCCATCAGTGAGTCCGGCCGGGACAGGGGGCAGTACGAGCAGTACTTC CAISESGRDRGQYEQYF TRBJ2-7 TRBD1 NA TRBV6-5
TGCGCCAGCAGCTTGGGAGGGGCAACTAATGAAAAACTGTTTTTT CASSLGGATNEKLFF TRBJ1-4 NA NA TRBV5-1
TGTGCCAGCGGGGCTAGCCAAGAGACCCAGTACTTC CASGASQETQYF TRBJ2-5 NA NA TRBV6-2/TRBV6-3
TGTGCCAGCAGTTTTCGATACGGGGAGACCCAGTACTTC CASSFRYGETQYF TRBJ2-5 NA once TRBV7-2
TGCAGCGTTGAAGTAAGGGCGAGCACTGAAGCTTTCTTT CSVEVRASTEAFF TRBJ1-1 NA NA TRBV29-1
TGTGCCAGCTCACTCGACAGGAACACTGAAGCTTTCTTT CASSLDRNTEAFF TRBJ1-1 NA NA TRBV18
TGTGCCAGCCTATTGACAGAGAGCTCCTATAATTCACCCCTCCACTTT CASLLTESSYNSPLHF TRBJ1-6 NA NA TRBV27
TGTGCCAGCTCACCAGGCGATCAGAGAGAGCAGTACTTC CASSPGDQREQYF TRBJ2-7 NA NA TRBV18
TGTGCCACCAGTGACTCAAACGCTCGAGATACGCAGTATTTT CATSDSNARDTQYF TRBJ2-3 NA NA TRBV24-1
TGTGCCAGCAGCCTTGTTATCGGGACTTCTAATGAAAAACTGTTTTTT CASSLVIGTSNEKLFF TRBJ1-4 NA NA TRBV14
TGTGACAGCATGTTTTTGTCGGGACAGGGGGGAAATGAGCAGTTCTTC CDSMFLSGQGGNEQFF TRBJ2-1 TRBD1 NA TRBV6-5